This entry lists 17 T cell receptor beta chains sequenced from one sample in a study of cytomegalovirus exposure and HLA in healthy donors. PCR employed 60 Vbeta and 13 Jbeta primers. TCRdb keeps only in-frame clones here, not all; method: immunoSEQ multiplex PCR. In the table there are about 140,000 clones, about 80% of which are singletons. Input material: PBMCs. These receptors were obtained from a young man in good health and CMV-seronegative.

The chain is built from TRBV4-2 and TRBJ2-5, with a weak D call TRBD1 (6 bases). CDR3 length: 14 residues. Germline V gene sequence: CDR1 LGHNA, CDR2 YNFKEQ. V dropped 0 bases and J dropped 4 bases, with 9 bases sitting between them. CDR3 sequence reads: CASSQDPGVETQYF. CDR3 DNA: TGTGCCAGCAGCCAAGATCCAGGGGTAGAGACCCAGTACTTC.

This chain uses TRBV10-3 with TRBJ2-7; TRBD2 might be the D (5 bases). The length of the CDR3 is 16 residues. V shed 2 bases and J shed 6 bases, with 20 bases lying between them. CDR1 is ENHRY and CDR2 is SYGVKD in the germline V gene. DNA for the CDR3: TGTGCCATCAGTGAGGAGGAGGAAGGATTAAGGGCCGAGCAGTACTTC. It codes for CAISEEEEGLRAEQYF.

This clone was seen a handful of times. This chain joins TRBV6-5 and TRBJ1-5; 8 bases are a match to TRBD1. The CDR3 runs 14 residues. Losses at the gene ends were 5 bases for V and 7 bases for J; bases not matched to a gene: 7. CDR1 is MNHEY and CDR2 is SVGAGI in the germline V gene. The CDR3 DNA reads TGTGCCAGCAGTGACGGACAGGGAGGACAGCCCCAGCATTTT. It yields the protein CASSDGQGGQPQHF.

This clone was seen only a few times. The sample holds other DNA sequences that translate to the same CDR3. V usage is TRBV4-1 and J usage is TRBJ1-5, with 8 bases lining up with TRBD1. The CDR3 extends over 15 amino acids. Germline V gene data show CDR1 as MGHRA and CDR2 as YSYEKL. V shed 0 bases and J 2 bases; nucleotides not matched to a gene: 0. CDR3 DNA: TGCGCCAGCAGCCAAGAACAGGGGGGCAATCAGCCCCAGCATTTT. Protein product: CASSQEQGGNQPQHF.

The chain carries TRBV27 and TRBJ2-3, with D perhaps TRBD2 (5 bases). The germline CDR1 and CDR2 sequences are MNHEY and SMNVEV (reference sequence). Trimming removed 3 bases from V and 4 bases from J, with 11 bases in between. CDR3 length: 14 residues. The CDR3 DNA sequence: TGTGCCAGCAGTTTCACGGAGGCCCCAGATACGCAGTATTTT. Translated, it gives CASSFTEAPDTQYF.

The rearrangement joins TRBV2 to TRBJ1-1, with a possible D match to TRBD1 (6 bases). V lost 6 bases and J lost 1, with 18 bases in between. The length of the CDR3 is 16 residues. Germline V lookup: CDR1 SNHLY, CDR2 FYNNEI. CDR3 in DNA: TGTGCCAGCAGCCAGGGGACCAGCAGAACGAACACTGAAGCTTTCTTT. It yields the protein CASSQGTSRTNTEAFF.

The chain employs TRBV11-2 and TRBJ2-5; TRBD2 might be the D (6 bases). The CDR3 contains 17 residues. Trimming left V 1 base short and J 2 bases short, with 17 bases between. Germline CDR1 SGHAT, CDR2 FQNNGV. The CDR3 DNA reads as TGTGCCAGCAGCTTAGGTTTAGTGGGACTCACACAAGAGACCCAGTACTTC. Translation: CASSLGLVGLTQETQYF.

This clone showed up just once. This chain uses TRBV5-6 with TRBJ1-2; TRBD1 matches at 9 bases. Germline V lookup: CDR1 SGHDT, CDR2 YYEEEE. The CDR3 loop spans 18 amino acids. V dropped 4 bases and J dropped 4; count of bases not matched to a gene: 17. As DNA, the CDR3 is TGTGCCAGCAGCCAGAGGTGGACAGGGGATAAACGGAGCTATGGCTACACCTTC. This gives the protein CASSQRWTGDKRSYGYTF.

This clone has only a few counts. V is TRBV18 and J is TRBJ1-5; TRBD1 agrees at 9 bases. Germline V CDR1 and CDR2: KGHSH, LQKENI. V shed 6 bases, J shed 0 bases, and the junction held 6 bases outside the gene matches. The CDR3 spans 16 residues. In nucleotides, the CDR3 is TGTGCCAGCTCTTCCCGGGACAGGGATAGCAATCAGCCCCAGCATTTT. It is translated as CASSSRDRDSNQPQHF.

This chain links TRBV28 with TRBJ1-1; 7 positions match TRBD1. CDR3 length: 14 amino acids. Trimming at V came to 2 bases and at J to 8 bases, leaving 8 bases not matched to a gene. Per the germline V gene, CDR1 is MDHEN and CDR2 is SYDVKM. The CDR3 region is CASSLAGQAREAFF. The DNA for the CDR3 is TGTGCCAGCAGTTTAGCCGGACAGGCCAGGGAAGCTTTCTTT. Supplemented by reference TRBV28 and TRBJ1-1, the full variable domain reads DVKVTQSSRYLVKRTGEKVFLECVQDMDHENMFWYRQDPGLGLRLIYFSYDVKMKEKGDIPEGYSVSREKKERFSLILESASTNQTSMYLCASSLAGQAREAFFGQGTRLTVV.

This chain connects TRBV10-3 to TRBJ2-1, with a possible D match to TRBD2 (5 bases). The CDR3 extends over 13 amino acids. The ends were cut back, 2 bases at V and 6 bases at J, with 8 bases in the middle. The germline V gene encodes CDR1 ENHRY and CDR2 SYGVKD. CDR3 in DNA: TGTGCCATCAGTGAGCGGGAACCCAATGAGCAGTTCTTC. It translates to CAISEREPNEQFF.

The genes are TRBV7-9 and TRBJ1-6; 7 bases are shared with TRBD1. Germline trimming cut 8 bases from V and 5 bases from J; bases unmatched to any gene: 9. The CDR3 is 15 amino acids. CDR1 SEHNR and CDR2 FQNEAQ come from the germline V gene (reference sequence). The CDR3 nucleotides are TGTGCCAGCGCCGCACCCGACAGGGATAATTCACCCCTCCACTTT. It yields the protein CASAAPDRDNSPLHF.

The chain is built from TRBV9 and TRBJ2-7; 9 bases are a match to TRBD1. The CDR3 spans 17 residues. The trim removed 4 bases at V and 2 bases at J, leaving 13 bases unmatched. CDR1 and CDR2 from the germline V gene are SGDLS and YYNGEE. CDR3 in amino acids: CASSLSTGTGIAYEQYF. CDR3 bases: TGTGCCAGCAGCTTGAGTACCGGGACAGGGATCGCCTACGAGCAGTACTTC.

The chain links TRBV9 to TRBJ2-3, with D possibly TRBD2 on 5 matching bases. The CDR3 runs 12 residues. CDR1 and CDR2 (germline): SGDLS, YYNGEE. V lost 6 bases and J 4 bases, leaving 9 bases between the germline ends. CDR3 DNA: TGTGCCAGCACGCTCGGGGCAGATACGCAGTATTTT. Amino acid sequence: CASTLGADTQYF.

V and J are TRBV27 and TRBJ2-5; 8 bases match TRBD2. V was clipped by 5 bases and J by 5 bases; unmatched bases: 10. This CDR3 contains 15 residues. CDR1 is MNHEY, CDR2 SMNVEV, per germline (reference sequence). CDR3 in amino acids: CASSPREGGKETQYF. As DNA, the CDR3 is TGTGCCAGCAGTCCCCGGGAGGGGGGGAAGGAGACCCAGTACTTC.

Here the CDR3 reads CAWSDAGTTKRTQYF. The DNA for the CDR3 is TGTGCCTGGAGCGACGCCGGGACAACGAAGAGGACCCAGTACTTC. The chain joins TRBV30 to TRBJ2-5; D is possibly TRBD1 (6 bases). The V end was cut by 3 bases, the J end by 7 bases, with 21 bases between. CDR1 is GTSNPN, CDR2 SVGIG, per germline (reference sequence). The CDR3 contains 15 residues.

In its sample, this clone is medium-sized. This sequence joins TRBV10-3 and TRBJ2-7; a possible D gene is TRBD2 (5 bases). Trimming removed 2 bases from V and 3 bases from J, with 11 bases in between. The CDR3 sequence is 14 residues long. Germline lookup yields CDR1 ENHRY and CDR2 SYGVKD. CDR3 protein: CAISEGLGNYEQYF. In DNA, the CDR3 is TGTGCCATCAGTGAGGGACTGGGGAACTACGAGCAGTACTTC.